The 14 T cell receptor beta chains presented below share a single source sample, sequenced in a study of blood T cell repertoires in COVID-19. Some clones are missing from TCRdb's copy, which holds only in-frame ones; the method was immunoSEQ multiplex PCR. The sample includes 110,000 to 150,000 clones, 75% to 90% of them seen just once. The sample comprised peripheral blood. These receptors came from a woman aged 55-70 years with active COVID-19.

V gene TRBV18 combines with J gene TRBJ2-1; possibly TRBD2 for D (5 bases). CDR1 is KGHSH, CDR2 LQKENI, per germline. Trimming stripped 0 bases from V and 4 bases from J, with 13 bases between. CDR3 length: 16 amino acids. CDR3 sequence reads: CASSPPLRGPYNEQFF. As DNA, the CDR3 is TGTGCCAGCTCACCACCCCTTAGAGGGCCTTACAATGAGCAGTTCTTC.

The chain recombines TRBV19 with TRBJ2-3; D may be TRBD2 (6 bases). CDR1 LNHDA and CDR2 SQIVND come from the germline V gene (reference sequence). The CDR3 consists of 14 residues. With 4 bases removed from V and 6 bases from J, the gap between germline ends came to 14 bases. The CDR3 region has the DNA TGTGCCAGTAGTAAGGCGGGGCGGAGGGATACGCAGTATTTT. Protein: CASSKAGRRDTQYF. Complete variable domain (other parts from reference TRBV19 and TRBJ2-3): DGGITQSPKYLFRKEGQNVTLSCEQNLNHDAMYWYRQDPGQGLRLIYYSQIVNDFQKGDIAEGYSVSREKKESFPLTVTSAQKNPTAFYLCASSKAGRRDTQYFGPGTRLTVL.

CDR3 sequence: CASASGQGAHTQYF. CDR3 coding DNA: TGTGCCAGCGCGTCGGGACAGGGGGCACATACGCAGTATTTT. The V and J genes are TRBV11-3 and TRBJ2-3; TRBD1 aligns across 12 bases. The germline V gene encodes CDR1 SGHNT and CDR2 YENEEA. Trimming cost V 8 bases and J 7 bases; bases outside gene matches: 7. CDR3 size: 14 residues.

V and J are TRBV6-5 and TRBJ2-1; 10 nucleotides match TRBD2. The J segment lost 4 bases and the V segment lost 4 bases, leaving 4 bases of the junction unmatched. This CDR3 spans 15 amino acids. Germline assignment: CDR1 MNHEY and CDR2 SVGAGI. The CDR3 region has the DNA TGTGCCAGCAGTTTCTTTAGCGGGAGGTACAATGAGCAGTTCTTC. It is translated as CASSFFSGRYNEQFF.

In its sample, this clone was seen once. The rearrangement uses TRBV19 and TRBJ1-1, with 7 nucleotides matching TRBD1. CDR1 and CDR2 (germline): LNHDA, SQIVND (reference sequence). CDR3 length: 15 residues. With V trimmed by 1 base and J by 1 base, 3 bases remained unmatched. The CDR3 DNA sequence: TGTGCCAGTAGTATAGCAGACAGGGCGAACACTGAAGCTTTCTTT. Translation gives CASSIADRANTEAFF.

This clone was seen a handful of times. The chain employs TRBV27 and TRBJ1-2, with D unclear. The germline V gene has CDR1 MNHEY and CDR2 SMNVEV (reference sequence). The CDR3 length is 13 residues. The V and J ends lost 5 bases and 2 bases respectively, with 9 bases between them. The CDR3 DNA follows: TGTGCCAGCAGTAAACAGAGAAACTATGGCTACACCTTC. Protein: CASSKQRNYGYTF.

The chain joins TRBV24-1 to TRBJ2-1, with 8 nucleotides matching TRBD2. The CDR3 is 14 amino acids. The V segment lost 5 bases and the J segment 8 bases; nucleotides outside the gene matches: 7. Germline V gene sequence: CDR1 KGHDR, CDR2 SFDVKD. CDR3 loop: CATSASGRRDEQFF. CDR3 nucleotides: TGTGCCACCAGTGCCAGCGGGAGACGCGATGAGCAGTTCTTC.

The gene calls are TRBV7-8 and TRBJ1-1; possibly TRBD1 for D (6 bases). CDR1 and CDR2 (germline): SGHVS, FQNEAQ. The CDR3 covers 17 residues. V lost 6 bases, J lost 5 bases, and 25 bases lay in between. The CDR3 is CASSWGRGRSRGTEAFF. CDR3 bases: TGTGCCAGCAGTTGGGGTCGGGGCAGGTCAAGGGGGACTGAAGCTTTCTTT.

The rearrangement links TRBV7-3 to TRBJ2-1; possible D gene TRBD1, 6 bases. The V gene lost 1 base and the J gene lost 0 bases, with 22 bases spanning the gap. Germline V gene sequence: CDR1 SGHTA, CDR2 FQGTGA. This CDR3 comprises 20 residues. The CDR3 sequence is CASSLILGAGGKNSYNEQFF. In DNA form, the CDR3 reads TGTGCCAGCAGCTTAATTCTGGGGGCGGGTGGGAAGAACTCCTACAATGAGCAGTTCTTC.

This rearrangement joins TRBV6-2 or TRBV6-3 to TRBJ2-3; 8 nucleotides match TRBD1. Germline CDR1 and CDR2: MNHEY and SVGEGT. The CDR3 contains 23 residues. J was trimmed by 6 bases and V by 6 bases; bases with no gene match: 35. In nucleotides, the CDR3 is TGTGCCAGCAGCCCTGGACAGGGTTGGGGCGGGATGGCGATGGAGCAAAATTTCGATACGCAGTATTTT. Its protein is CASSPGQGWGGMAMEQNFDTQYF.

The chain joins TRBV27 to TRBJ2-3; TRBD2 agrees at 8 bases. CDR1 and CDR2 (germline): MNHEY, SMNVEV (reference sequence). Trimming removed 2 bases from V and 4 bases from J; junction bases left unmatched: 14. The CDR3 loop spans 18 amino acids. Written as DNA, the CDR3 is TGTGCCAGCAGTTTACTTAGCGGGATAGGCCTTAGGTCAGATACGCAGTATTTT. Translating it yields CASSLLSGIGLRSDTQYF.

Notes on this clone: One end of the junction does not line up with germline, which may come from a read error. V is TRBV7-7 and J is TRBJ1-1, with a weak D call TRBD1 (5 bases). Germline CDR1 reads SSHAT; CDR2 reads FNYEAQ (reference sequence). The CDR3 contains 13 residues. The CDR3 nucleotides are TGTGCTAGCAGCTTAGCGCAGGGAACTGAAGCTTTCTTT. As protein: CASSLAQGTEAFF.

The chain joins TRBV12-3 or TRBV12-4 to TRBJ1-5, with 9 positions matching TRBD1. Germline trimming cut 4 bases from V and 11 bases from J; bases unmatched to any gene: 6. The CDR3 runs to 13 residues. The chain's CDR3 is CASSWDREAAQHF. CDR3 DNA sequence: TGTGCCAGCAGTTGGGACAGGGAAGCGGCCCAGCATTTT.

V usage is TRBV6-6 and J usage is TRBJ1-2; D unclear. The V end was cut by 6 bases, the J end by 3 bases, with 14 bases between. The CDR3 has 14 residues. Germline V lookup: CDR1 MNHNY, CDR2 SVGAGI (reference sequence). DNA for the CDR3: TGTGCCAGCAGAGTGGGTCGCGGTGACTATGGCTACACCTTC. It encodes CASRVGRGDYGYTF.